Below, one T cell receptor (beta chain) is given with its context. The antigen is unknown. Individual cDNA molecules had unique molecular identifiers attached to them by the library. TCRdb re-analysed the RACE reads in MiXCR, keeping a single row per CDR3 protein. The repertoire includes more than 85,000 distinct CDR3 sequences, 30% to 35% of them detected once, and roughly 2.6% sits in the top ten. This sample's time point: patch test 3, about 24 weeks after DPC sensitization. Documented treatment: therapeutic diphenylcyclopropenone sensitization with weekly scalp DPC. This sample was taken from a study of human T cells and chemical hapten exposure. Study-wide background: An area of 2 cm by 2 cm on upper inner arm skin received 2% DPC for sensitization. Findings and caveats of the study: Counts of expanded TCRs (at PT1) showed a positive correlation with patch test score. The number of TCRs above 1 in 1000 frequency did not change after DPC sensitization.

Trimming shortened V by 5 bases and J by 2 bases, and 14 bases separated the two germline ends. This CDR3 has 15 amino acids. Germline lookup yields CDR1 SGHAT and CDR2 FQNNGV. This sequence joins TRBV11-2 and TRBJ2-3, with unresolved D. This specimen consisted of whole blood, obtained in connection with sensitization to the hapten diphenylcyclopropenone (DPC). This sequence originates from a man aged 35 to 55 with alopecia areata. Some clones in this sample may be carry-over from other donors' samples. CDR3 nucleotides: TGTGCCAGCAGCCGCCCCGGGCGTCCCACAGATACGCAGTATTTT. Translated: CASSRPGRPTDTQYF.